The 17 T cell receptor beta chains given below trace back to one sample, sequenced in a study of blood T cell repertoires in COVID-19. TCRdb keeps only in-frame clones here, not all; method: immunoSEQ multiplex PCR. The table lists about 87,000 clones, approximately 86% of them singletons. The specimen sequenced was peripheral blood. Source of these receptors: a woman older than 75 with COVID-19, enrolled during active disease.

The V gene is TRBV5-1, the J gene TRBJ2-5; TRBD1 might be the D (6 bases). This CDR3 spans 15 amino acids. Germline assignment: CDR1 SGHRS and CDR2 YFSETQ. V lost 3 bases and J 2 bases, leaving 14 bases between the germline ends. The CDR3 protein is CASSSFPGTQETQYF. The CDR3 DNA reads TGCGCCAGCAGCTCATTCCCCGGGACACAAGAGACCCAGTACTTC.

The gene calls are TRBV19 and TRBJ1-2, with D uncertain. Per the germline V gene, CDR1 is LNHDA and CDR2 is SQIVND (reference sequence). The CDR3 is 12 residues long. V was cut by 1 base and J by 4 bases, with 4 bases left in between. CDR3 residues: CASSIVGYGYTF. The DNA for the CDR3 is TGTGCCAGTAGTATAGTCGGCTATGGCTACACCTTC.

The sample holds one count of this clone. The chain couples TRBV7-8 to TRBJ1-2; 8 nucleotides match TRBD1. V shed 1 base and J 4 bases; nucleotides not matched to a gene: 2. The CDR3 runs 14 residues. The germline CDR1 and CDR2 sequences are SGHVS and FQNEAQ. The CDR3: CASSLGTGTYGYTF. Here the CDR3 DNA reads TGTGCCAGCAGCTTAGGGACAGGGACCTATGGCTACACCTTC.

The chain recombines TRBV18 with TRBJ2-5; 9 bases agree with TRBD1. J was trimmed by 4 bases and V by 3 bases; bases with no gene match: 6. Germline assignment: CDR1 KGHSH and CDR2 LQKENI. CDR3 size: 15 residues. The CDR3 DNA reads as TGTGCCAGCTCACCCCGGACGGACAGGGGAGAGACCCAGTACTTC. Its protein product is CASSPRTDRGETQYF.

The rearrangement uses TRBV28 and TRBJ2-5; D perhaps matches TRBD1 (5 bases). CDR1 is MDHEN and CDR2 is SYDVKM in the germline V gene. This CDR3 region has 12 residues. The V gene lost 6 bases and the J gene lost 2 bases, with 7 bases spanning the gap. The CDR3 nucleotides are TGTGCCAGCAGGTACAGGCAAGAGACCCAGTACTTC. It codes for CASRYRQETQYF.

The J gene is TRBJ1-1, the V gene TRBV27; possibly TRBD1 for D (6 bases). CDR3 size: 15 residues. The V end lost 6 bases, the J end lost 0 bases, and 14 bases lay between the germline ends. CDR1 and CDR2 (germline): MNHEY, SMNVEV (reference sequence). CDR3 DNA: TGTGCCAGCAGGCGCGGACAGCGATTGAACACTGAAGCTTTCTTT. This encodes CASRRGQRLNTEAFF.

The chain carries TRBV28 and TRBJ2-2; the match to TRBD1 covers 9 bases. The V gene end was trimmed by 2 bases and the J gene end by 5 bases; junction bases not matched to a gene: 6. This CDR3 region has 16 residues. From germline, CDR1 is MDHEN and CDR2 SYDVKM. The CDR3 region is CASSLGDRVYTGELFF. The DNA of the CDR3 is TGTGCCAGCAGTTTAGGGGACAGGGTATATACCGGGGAGCTGTTTTTT.

V is TRBV10-3 and J is TRBJ2-1, with D hard to call. Trimming removed 10 bases at V and 6 bases at J, with 19 bases between. The germline gives CDR1 ENHRY, CDR2 SYGVKD. The CDR3 has 14 residues. CDR3 coding DNA: TGTGCCAGCGTAGGAGATTTCGGGTCCAATGAGCAGTTCTTC. This encodes CASVGDFGSNEQFF.

The chain joins TRBV18 to TRBJ2-1; the match to TRBD2 covers 11 bases. Germline V gene sequence: CDR1 KGHSH, CDR2 LQKENI. This CDR3 comprises 14 residues. V shed 5 bases, J shed 6 bases, and the junction held 3 bases outside the gene matches. In DNA, the CDR3 is TGTGCCAGCTCATCAACTAGCGGGGGCAATGAGCAGTTCTTC. Protein product: CASSSTSGGNEQFF. Variable domain in full (rest from reference TRBV18 and TRBJ2-1): NAGVMQNPRHLVRRRGQEARLRCSPMKGHSHVYWYRQLPEEGLKFMVYLQKENIIDESGMPKERFSAEFPKEGPSILRIQQVVRGDSAAYFCASSSTSGGNEQFFGPGTRLTVL.

Only one count was recorded for this clone. The genes are TRBV19 and TRBJ2-1; TRBD2 aligns across 15 bases. CDR3 length equals 18 residues. CDR1 is LNHDA and CDR2 is SQIVND in the germline V gene (reference sequence). J was trimmed by 6 bases and V by 4 bases; bases with no gene match: 10. The CDR3 spells CASSRRTSGGAIPNEQFF. CDR3 nucleotides: TGTGCCAGTAGTAGGCGGACTAGCGGGGGGGCGATCCCCAATGAGCAGTTCTTC.

The rearrangement joins TRBV6-6 to TRBJ1-5; 9 bases are a match to TRBD1. The CDR3 is 14 residues long. Germline-derived CDR1 and CDR2 are MNHNY and SVGAGI (reference sequence). J gave up 9 bases and V 6 bases, and 9 bases lay outside the gene matches. This CDR3 is CASSQAGTGRPQHF. CDR3 DNA: TGTGCCAGCAGCCAGGCCGGGACAGGGCGGCCCCAGCATTTT.

V is TRBV5-1 and J is TRBJ1-5; D is unresolved. The CDR3 length is 14 residues. V was trimmed by 0 bases and J by 5 bases, leaving 9 bases between them. Per the germline V gene, CDR1 is SGHRS and CDR2 is YFSETQ. In DNA form, the CDR3 reads TGCGCCAGCAGCTTGGCCGGGTGGGATCAGCCCCAGCATTTT. Encoded protein: CASSLAGWDQPQHF. The full variable domain, with the rest looked up from reference TRBV5-1 and TRBJ1-5, is KAGVTQTPRYLIKTRGQQVTLSCSPISGHRSVSWYQQTPGQGLQFLFEYFSETQRNKGNFPGRFSGRQFSNSRSEMNVSTLELGDSALYLCASSLAGWDQPQHFGDGTRLSIL.

J is TRBJ2-7 and V is TRBV2; 9 bases are a match to TRBD1. V was clipped by 8 bases and J by 3 bases; unmatched bases: 8. Germline V CDR1 and CDR2: SNHLY, FYNNEI. The CDR3 has 14 residues. For the CDR3, the DNA is TGTGCCAGCGTACAACAGGGGGCGAGCTACGAGCAGTACTTC. Protein: CASVQQGASYEQYF. Full variable domain (missing parts from reference TRBV2 and TRBJ2-7): EPEVTQTPSHQVTQMGQEVILRCVPISNHLYFYWYRQILGQKVEFLVSFYNNEISEKSEIFDDQFSVERPDGSNFTLKIRSTKLEDSAMYFCASVQQGASYEQYFGPGTRLTVT.

The J gene is TRBJ2-1, the V gene TRBV7-9; 10 positions agree with TRBD1. V shed 5 bases and J 8 bases; nucleotides not matched to a gene: 9. The CDR3 consists of 15 residues. Per the germline V gene, CDR1 is SEHNR and CDR2 is FQNEAQ (reference sequence). CDR3 loop: CASSAGTGDRHEQFF. In DNA, the CDR3 is TGTGCCAGCAGCGCCGGGACAGGGGATAGGCATGAGCAGTTCTTC.

This chain joins TRBV9 and TRBJ2-1; 8 bases line up with TRBD1. The CDR3 has 15 amino acids. V was pared by 1 base and J by 3 bases, with 3 bases of the junction left unmatched. Germline V gives CDR1 SGDLS, CDR2 YYNGEE. CDR3: CASSVQGADYNEQFF. In DNA form, the CDR3 reads TGTGCCAGCAGCGTACAGGGGGCCGACTACAATGAGCAGTTCTTC.

The V call is TRBV5-1, the J call TRBJ2-7; 10 nucleotides line up with TRBD1. The V gene's germline CDR1 is SGHRS and CDR2 YFSETQ. Trimming at V came to 0 bases and at J to 7 bases, leaving 1 base not matched to a gene. The CDR3 runs 13 residues. CDR3 DNA: TGCGCCAGCAGCTTGGGGACAGGGGGGGAGCAGTACTTC. Its protein product is CASSLGTGGEQYF.

The chain employs TRBV12-2 and TRBJ2-5; the DNA was not compared with TRBD2, the D call given in the table. TRBV12-2 is a recognized pseudogene. The CDR3 runs to 15 residues. CDR3: CASRSLRLVKETQYF. CDR3 coding DNA: TGTGCAAGTCGCTCATTGAGACTAGTCAAGGAGACCCAGTACTTC.